The 25 T cell receptor beta chains below all came from one sample that was sequenced in a study of shared clonotypes between healthy human individuals. Profiled with immunoSEQ multiplex PCR; TCRdb holds only in-frame clones, not every one. The sample records under 700,000 clones, 85% to 95% being singletons. Naive CD8 cells, CD45RO-negative and positively selected for CCR7, excluded terminally differentiated effector memory CD45RA+ cells. The sample taken for sequencing was naive CD8+ T cells sorted from blood. These receptors were obtained from a woman aged 30 to 39 in good health.

This rearrangement joins TRBV2 to TRBJ2-1; 10 nucleotides line up with TRBD2. Unmatched junction bases numbered 11, after V lost 6 bases and J lost 6 bases. Germline CDR1 is SNHLY and CDR2 is FYNNEI. The CDR3 sequence is 16 residues long. The CDR3 sequence is CASRTKGAGGSNEQFF. The CDR3 DNA reads as TGTGCCAGCAGAACAAAGGGAGCGGGAGGGAGCAATGAGCAGTTCTTC.

V usage is TRBV9 and J usage is TRBJ2-5, with D perhaps TRBD2 (5 bases). With 3 bases removed from V and 9 bases from J, the gap between germline ends came to 15 bases. Germline CDR1 is SGDLS and CDR2 is YYNGEE. The CDR3 is made up of 13 amino acids. CDR3 residues: CASSEEESLAQYF. The CDR3 region has the DNA TGTGCCAGCAGCGAGGAGGAGTCCTTGGCCCAGTACTTC.

The rearrangement links TRBV28 to TRBJ2-2; D gene ambiguous. Germline CDR1 and CDR2: MDHEN and SYDVKM. This CDR3 contains 14 residues. V was trimmed by 5 bases and J by 1 base, leaving 8 bases between them. The CDR3 region has the DNA TGTGCCAGCAGTCCGTTCGAGAACACCGGGGAGCTGTTTTTT. It codes for CASSPFENTGELFF.

This sequence joins TRBV5-4 and TRBJ1-1; perhaps TRBD1 as D (5 bases). Trimming shortened V by 0 bases and J by 0 bases, and 15 bases separated the two germline ends. The CDR3 consists of 17 residues. Germline V CDR1 and CDR2: SGHNT, YYREEE (reference sequence). The CDR3 sequence: CASSLAVGRGMNTEAFF. The CDR3, as DNA: TGTGCCAGCAGCTTGGCCGTGGGGCGGGGTATGAACACTGAAGCTTTCTTT.

The CDR3 loop is CATSISGTVGEQYF. The CDR3 region has the DNA TGTGCCACCAGCATCAGCGGGACGGTTGGCGAGCAGTACTTC. The chain couples TRBV15 to TRBJ2-7; 7 bases fit TRBD2. The CDR3 contains 14 residues. The V gene end was trimmed by 4 bases and the J gene end by 6 bases; junction bases not matched to a gene: 9. CDR1 LNHNV and CDR2 YYDKDF come from the germline V gene (reference sequence).

The chain uses TRBV7-9 and TRBJ1-2; no clear D. The germline V and J ends were trimmed by 4 bases and 0 bases, with 15 bases remaining between them. Germline CDR1 is SEHNR and CDR2 is FQNEAQ (reference sequence). This CDR3 spans 16 amino acids. CDR3 nucleotide sequence: TGTGCCAGCAGCTCGCCCTCCTCAGATACTAACTATGGCTACACCTTC. The encoded protein is CASSSPSSDTNYGYTF.

J is TRBJ1-3 and V is TRBV6-1; 8 nucleotides match TRBD1. V gave up 1 base and J gave up 3 bases; unmatched junction bases: 8. The CDR3 has 17 amino acids. Looked up from germline, CDR1 is MNHNS and CDR2 is SASEGT. The CDR3 loop reads CASSEVIEQGVGNTIYF. The CDR3 DNA reads TGTGCCAGCAGTGAAGTCATCGAACAGGGGGTTGGAAACACCATATATTTT.

The V and J genes are TRBV28 and TRBJ2-3; TRBD2 agrees at 8 bases. Germline V gene data show CDR1 as MDHEN and CDR2 as SYDVKM. V was pared by 5 bases and J by 1 base, with 5 bases of the junction left unmatched. The CDR3 length is 15 residues. The CDR3 bases are TGTGCCAGCAGTATACTAGCGGAAGGCACAGATACGCAGTATTTT. Its protein product is CASSILAEGTDTQYF.

The chain couples TRBV7-9 to TRBJ2-7; 7 positions match TRBD2. Germline V gene lookup returns CDR1 SEHNR and CDR2 FQNEAQ (reference sequence). The CDR3 runs to 16 residues. The trim removed 6 bases at V and 2 bases at J, leaving 13 bases unmatched. The CDR3 DNA reads TGTGCCAGCAGTTTCCCTAGCGGACACACCGCCTACGAGCAGTACTTC. Translated: CASSFPSGHTAYEQYF.

This chain joins TRBV7-9 and TRBJ2-7, with 8 bases matching TRBD1. This CDR3 region has 14 residues. The V gene's germline CDR1 is SEHNR and CDR2 FQNEAQ (reference sequence). J lost 3 bases, V lost 5 bases, and 6 bases had no gene match. CDR3 nucleotide sequence: TGTGCCAGCAGCATCACCGGGACAGGCTACGAGCAGTACTTC. Amino acids: CASSITGTGYEQYF.

The chain joins TRBV28 to TRBJ2-7; D is undetermined. CDR1 and CDR2 from the germline V gene are MDHEN and SYDVKM. V shed 5 bases and J shed 6 bases, with 20 bases lying between them. The CDR3 has 15 amino acids. In nucleotides, the CDR3 is TGTGCCAGCAGTGTGATTAGTGGAGTTCGGGCCGAGCAGTACTTC. Encoded protein: CASSVISGVRAEQYF.

This chain uses TRBV19 with TRBJ2-7, with 8 bases identical to TRBD1. J lost 1 base, V lost 4 bases, and 6 bases had no gene match. This CDR3 has 15 amino acids. Germline V gene lookup returns CDR1 LNHDA and CDR2 SQIVND (reference sequence). The CDR3 here is CASSKQGVSSYEQYF. The DNA for the CDR3 is TGTGCCAGTAGTAAACAGGGGGTTTCTTCCTACGAGCAGTACTTC.

This chain connects TRBV27 to TRBJ2-3; D not resolved. V lost 0 bases and J lost 6, with 7 bases in between. Germline values: CDR1 MNHEY, CDR2 SMNVEV (reference sequence). This CDR3 has 13 amino acids. In DNA, the CDR3 is TGTGCCAGCAGTTTATCTTGGTCGGATACGCAGTATTTT. This gives the protein CASSLSWSDTQYF.

This clone was detected once. This sequence joins TRBV5-4 and TRBJ2-1, with 8 bases lining up with TRBD2. CDR3 length: 15 amino acids. The V gene's germline CDR1 is SGHNT and CDR2 YYREEE (reference sequence). Trimming took 2 bases from V and 1 from J; bases not matched to a gene: 2. CDR3 DNA sequence: TGTGCCAGCAGCTTAAGCGGGAGTTCCTACAATGAGCAGTTCTTC. Translation: CASSLSGSSYNEQFF.

This clone was recorded only once. The gene calls are TRBV6-1 and TRBJ2-7, with TRBD2 matching 13 bases. J gave up 6 bases and V 0 bases, and 2 bases lay outside the gene matches. This CDR3 is built from 15 residues. CDR1 and CDR2 (germline): MNHNS, SASEGT. Written as DNA, the CDR3 is TGTGCCAGCAGTGAAGCAACTAGCGGGAGGGGCGAGCAGTACTTC. Amino acids: CASSEATSGRGEQYF.

This chain links TRBV5-4 with TRBJ2-1; the D gene is possibly TRBD2 (5 bases). Trimming took off 7 bases at V and 7 bases at J, with 12 bases between the two ends. Germline lookup yields CDR1 SGHNT and CDR2 YYREEE (reference sequence). The CDR3 loop spans 12 amino acids. The CDR3 here is CASGPSGNEQFF. CDR3 bases: TGTGCCAGCGGCCCGTCGGGGAATGAGCAGTTCTTC.

The rearrangement uses TRBV25-1 and TRBJ2-5; D is perhaps TRBD1 (7 bases). Trimming left V 7 bases short and J 5 bases short, with 20 bases between. This CDR3 has 15 residues. Germline lookup yields CDR1 MGHDK and CDR2 SYGVNS. Written as DNA, the CDR3 is TGTGCCAGCACCCCCGCGGAGGGGGCATCGGAGACCCAGTACTTC. Its protein product is CASTPAEGASETQYF.

The chain couples TRBV5-1 to TRBJ2-2; 7 bases are shared with TRBD1. Trimming at V came to 3 bases and at J to 2 bases, leaving 10 bases not matched to a gene. From germline, CDR1 is SGHRS and CDR2 YFSETQ. The CDR3 sequence is 17 residues long. The CDR3 nucleotides read TGCGCCAGCAGCTCGCGAGGGGGCAGTATTAACACCGGGGAGCTGTTTTTT. Its protein is CASSSRGGSINTGELFF.

The rearrangement uses TRBV4-1 and TRBJ2-7; D gene uncertain. Germline loops: CDR1 MGHRA, CDR2 YSYEKL. Trimming pared 0 bases from V and 4 bases from J, leaving 13 bases between. The CDR3 length is 15 residues. Here the CDR3 reads CASSQDQGRGYEQYF. The CDR3 nucleotides are TGCGCCAGCAGCCAAGACCAAGGGCGAGGTTACGAGCAGTACTTC.

This chain links TRBV5-6 with TRBJ1-1; unclear D gene. V was shortened by 2 bases and J by 5 bases, with 16 bases between the two germline ends. CDR3 length: 15 amino acids. Germline values: CDR1 SGHDT, CDR2 YYEEEE. CDR3 sequence reads: CASSFMTRLGTEAFF. The CDR3 DNA reads as TGTGCCAGCAGCTTTATGACCAGACTTGGGACTGAAGCTTTCTTT.

In its sample, this clone was seen many times. This chain connects TRBV5-4 to TRBJ2-7; D gene uncertain. Germline-derived CDR1 and CDR2 are SGHNT and YYREEE (reference sequence). The V end was cut by 2 bases, the J end by 2 bases, with 8 bases between. The CDR3 has 13 residues. The CDR3 DNA reads TGTGCCAGCAGCTTTCCAGAGACCTACGAGCAGTACTTC. This sequence encodes CASSFPETYEQYF.

The J gene is TRBJ1-3, the V gene TRBV6-5; 7 bases are a match to TRBD1. The CDR3 length is 16 residues. The J segment lost 2 bases and the V segment lost 4 bases, leaving 8 bases of the junction unmatched. CDR1 and CDR2 (germline): MNHEY, SVGAGI. The CDR3 here is CASSSDREGTGNTIYF. CDR3 DNA sequence: TGTGCCAGCAGTTCTGACAGGGAGGGGACTGGAAACACCATATATTTT.

The chain couples TRBV27 to TRBJ2-1, with TRBD1 as a possible D gene (5 bases). V lost 8 bases and J 3 bases, leaving 8 bases between the germline ends. This CDR3 has 12 amino acids. CDR1 is MNHEY, CDR2 SMNVEV, per germline (reference sequence). Here the CDR3 reads CASGAVYNEQFF. The CDR3 DNA is TGTGCCAGCGGGGCAGTCTACAATGAGCAGTTCTTC.

This sequence joins TRBV10-3 and TRBJ1-3; D might be TRBD1 (5 bases). This CDR3 is built from 14 residues. The germline CDR1 and CDR2 sequences are ENHRY and SYGVKD. Trimming left V 8 bases short and J 0 bases short, with 11 bases between. CDR3 amino acids: CAIGAGSSGNTIYF. The CDR3 nucleotides are TGTGCCATCGGGGCCGGGTCCTCTGGAAACACCATATATTTT.

In the case of this clone: This may be a read error, as it is one base from a much larger clone. This chain joins TRBV28 and TRBJ2-7, with 11 positions matching TRBD1. The V and J ends lost 6 bases and 3 bases, in that order; junction bases with no gene match: 4. The CDR3 sequence is 14 residues long. Germline V gene data show CDR1 as MDHEN and CDR2 as SYDVKM. CDR3 loop: CASRAGTGGYEQYF. The CDR3, as DNA: TGTGCCAGCAGGGCCGGGACAGGGGGCTACGAGCAGTACTTC.